The 18 T cell receptor beta chains presented below share a single source sample, sequenced in a study of T cell responses to AZD1222 COVID-19 vaccine. The protocol was immunoSEQ multiplex PCR, while the TCRdb copy is restricted to in-frame clones and leaves out a portion. This table holds roughly 150,000 clones, about 88% found once. This specimen consisted of peripheral blood, obtained 28 days after the second AZD1222 dose. The receptors come from an adult who received the AZD1222 COVID-19 vaccine.

This sequence joins TRBV9 and TRBJ1-1; D gene ambiguous. This CDR3 is 15 amino acids long. CDR1 is SGDLS, CDR2 YYNGEE, per germline. Trimming took off 3 bases at V and 1 base at J, with 13 bases between the two ends. The CDR3 sequence is CASSGGALRNTEAFF. In DNA form, the CDR3 reads TGTGCCAGCAGCGGAGGCGCATTGAGGAACACTGAAGCTTTCTTT.

The chain couples TRBV14 to TRBJ1-1; 7 positions match TRBD1. This CDR3 has 14 amino acids. Germline assignment: CDR1 SGHDN and CDR2 FVKESK. Trimming took 1 base from V and 13 from J; bases not matched to a gene: 12. For the CDR3, the DNA is TGTGCCAGCAGCCAAGTTCAGATCGGGACAGTTCGTTTCTTT. Translated: CASSQVQIGTVRFF.

The chain uses TRBV5-1 and TRBJ1-4; the D gene is possibly TRBD1 (6 bases). This CDR3 is 15 amino acids long. Germline-derived CDR1 and CDR2 are SGHRS and YFSETQ. Trimming took off 6 bases at V and 2 bases at J, with 14 bases between the two ends. DNA for the CDR3: TGCGCCAGCACCCAAACAGGGTTTACTAATGAAAAACTGTTTTTT. It is translated as CASTQTGFTNEKLFF.

The chain employs TRBV7-6 and TRBJ2-5, with D possibly TRBD1 on 6 matching bases. V lost 6 bases, J lost 7 bases, and 9 bases lay in between. CDR3 length equals 11 residues. From germline, CDR1 is SGHVS and CDR2 FNYEAQ. CDR3 sequence: CASRSTGTQYF. CDR3 DNA: TGTGCCAGCAGGTCGACAGGGACCCAGTACTTC.

The V and J genes are TRBV5-1 and TRBJ2-5; D is perhaps TRBD1 or TRBD2 (6 bases each). The germline V and J ends were trimmed by 5 bases and 5 bases, with 16 bases remaining between them. CDR3 length equals 14 residues. From germline, CDR1 is SGHRS and CDR2 YFSETQ. CDR3 loop: CASRGGQPGETQYF. The CDR3 DNA reads as TGCGCCAGCAGGGGAGGACAGCCCGGGGAGACCCAGTACTTC.

The genes are TRBV2 and TRBJ2-2, with TRBD1 matching over 9 bases. Germline V CDR1 and CDR2: SNHLY, FYNNEI. This CDR3 contains 15 residues. The V gene end was trimmed by 6 bases and the J gene end by 3 bases; junction bases not matched to a gene: 5. CDR3 coding DNA: TGTGCCAGCAGAACAGGGGGCGTATACACCGGGGAGCTGTTTTTT. Protein product: CASRTGGVYTGELFF. Looking up the rest from reference TRBV2 and TRBJ2-2 gives the full variable domain: EPEVTQTPSHQVTQMGQEVILRCVPISNHLYFYWYRQILGQKVEFLVSFYNNEISEKSEIFDDQFSVERPDGSNFTLKIRSTKLEDSAMYFCASRTGGVYTGELFFGEGSRLTVL.

The chain joins TRBV5-1 to TRBJ1-4; the D is unclear. The CDR3 loop spans 12 amino acids. The germline gives CDR1 SGHRS, CDR2 YFSETQ. V dropped 2 bases and J dropped 7 bases, with 6 bases sitting between them. CDR3 DNA: TGCGCCAGCAGCTTTGAAGGTGAAAAACTGTTTTTT. This codes for CASSFEGEKLFF.

V is TRBV12-5 and J is TRBJ2-3, with 9 nucleotides matching TRBD2. This CDR3 contains 23 residues. From germline, CDR1 is LGHNT and CDR2 FRNRAP. V lost 5 bases and J lost 0; bases outside the gene matches: 27. The CDR3 DNA follows: TGTGCTAGTGGTCGAACCGCCGGTTTACTGGCGGGGGGGCAGATAACAAGCACAGATACGCAGTATTTT. Translating it yields CASGRTAGLLAGGQITSTDTQYF.

The rearrangement links TRBV10-3 to TRBJ2-7; 9 bases map to TRBD1. This CDR3 spans 14 amino acids. Per germline, CDR1 ENHRY and CDR2 SYGVKD. Trimming cost V 5 bases and J 4 bases; bases outside gene matches: 6. The CDR3 region is CAISQTGGRYEQYF. CDR3 DNA sequence: TGTGCCATCAGTCAGACAGGGGGTCGGTACGAGCAGTACTTC.

The chain carries TRBV7-2 and TRBJ2-3, with D perhaps matching TRBD2 (5 bases). CDR3 length: 15 amino acids. Germline CDR1 SGHTA, CDR2 FQGNSA. With 5 bases removed from V and 3 bases from J, the gap between germline ends came to 15 bases. CDR3 coding DNA: TGTGCCAGCAGCCTCCACGGGATCGGAACAGATACGCAGTATTTT. Its translation is CASSLHGIGTDTQYF.

The chain links TRBV6-5 to TRBJ1-2; D unresolved. Germline loops: CDR1 MNHEY, CDR2 SVGAGI. The CDR3 runs 11 residues. V was clipped by 6 bases and J by 7 bases, with 9 bases between them. The CDR3 protein is CASRAESGYTF. The CDR3 DNA reads as TGTGCCAGCAGGGCCGAGAGTGGCTACACCTTC.

The rearrangement links TRBV4-2 to TRBJ1-4; D unresolved. The V gene lost 3 bases and the J gene lost 8 bases, with 16 bases spanning the gap. Germline V gene data show CDR1 as LGHNA and CDR2 as YNFKEQ. The CDR3 runs 15 residues. The CDR3 DNA reads as TGTGCCAGCAGCCAGGCGGGGTTTGGGGAGGAAAAACTGTTTTTT. Encoded protein: CASSQAGFGEEKLFF.

The chain recombines TRBV2 with TRBJ1-3; D ambiguous. With 1 base removed from V and 0 bases from J, the gap between germline ends came to 4 bases. CDR3 length equals 14 residues. The germline V gene has CDR1 SNHLY and CDR2 FYNNEI. The CDR3 here is CASSEGNSGNTIYF. The CDR3 DNA reads TGTGCCAGCAGTGAAGGTAACTCTGGAAACACCATATATTTT.

The chain uses TRBV6-5 and TRBJ1-2; no definite D call. There are 12 residues in the CDR3. Trimming took off 6 bases at V and 4 bases at J, with 9 bases between the two ends. The germline V gene has CDR1 MNHEY and CDR2 SVGAGI. CDR3 in DNA: TGTGCCAGCAGAGACATCCTCTATGGCTACACCTTC. Residues: CASRDILYGYTF.

This chain joins TRBV5-6 and TRBJ2-5, with 8 positions matching TRBD1. With V trimmed by 7 bases and J by 5 bases, 7 bases remained unmatched. The germline V gene has CDR1 SGHDT and CDR2 YYEEEE. This CDR3 is built from 13 residues. CDR3: CASAGQVMETQYF. CDR3 DNA sequence: TGTGCCAGCGCGGGACAGGTGATGGAGACCCAGTACTTC. The variable domain in full, completed from reference TRBV5-6 and TRBJ2-5, reads DAGVTQSPTHLIKTRGQQVTLRCSPKSGHDTVSWYQQALGQGPQFIFQYYEEEERQRGNFPDRFSGHQFPNYSSELNVNALLLGDSALYLCASAGQVMETQYFGPGTRLLVL.

In its sample, this clone was seen once. The chain combines TRBV6-1 with TRBJ1-2, with D hard to call. Germline V CDR1 and CDR2: MNHNS, SASEGT. With 0 bases removed from V and 5 bases from J, the gap between germline ends came to 13 bases. The CDR3 is made up of 15 amino acids. The CDR3 protein is CASSEAPRLGYGYTF. The CDR3 DNA reads as TGTGCCAGCAGTGAAGCGCCACGGTTAGGGTATGGCTACACCTTC.

This clone was detected only once. The chain uses TRBV10-1 and TRBJ1-1; 10 bases agree with TRBD1. Germline trimming cut 7 bases from V and 5 bases from J; bases unmatched to any gene: 4. The germline V gene encodes CDR1 WNHNN and CDR2 SYGVQD (reference sequence). The CDR3 is 13 residues long. The CDR3 region has the DNA TGCGCCAGCACCCCGGGACAGGGGACTGAAGCTTTCTTT. It translates to CASTPGQGTEAFF.

The V and J genes are TRBV5-6 and TRBJ2-7; D is ambiguous. The V end lost 2 bases, the J end lost 5 bases, and 5 bases lay between the germline ends. CDR1 and CDR2 (germline): SGHDT, YYEEEE. The length of the CDR3 is 11 residues. In DNA, the CDR3 is TGTGCCAGCAGCTTTAGCAACGAGCAGTACTTC. Its translation: CASSFSNEQYF. The whole variable domain, filled in from reference TRBV5-6 and TRBJ2-7, reads DAGVTQSPTHLIKTRGQQVTLRCSPKSGHDTVSWYQQALGQGPQFIFQYYEEEERQRGNFPDRFSGHQFPNYSSELNVNALLLGDSALYLCASSFSNEQYFGPGTRLTVT.